Presented here are 17 T cell receptor beta chains from one specimen sequenced in a study of cytomegalovirus exposure and HLA in healthy donors. PCR primers comprised 60 Vbeta and 13 Jbeta primers. Sequenced by immunoSEQ multiplex PCR; TCRdb stores in-frame clones only, minus some. Among some 120,000 clones, around 80% were seen once, and the ten largest hold approximately 1.2%. Input material: PBMCs. The source of these receptors is a female donor in good health and CMV-seronegative.

The chain links TRBV7-8 to TRBJ1-3; weak D call: TRBD1 (6 bases). The CDR3 totals 19 residues. Germline CDR1 and CDR2: SGHVS and FQNEAQ. Trimming took 4 bases from V and 0 from J, leaving 22 bases between them. CDR3 protein: CASSYEQGGAYYSGNTIYF. The DNA of the CDR3 is TGTGCCAGCAGCTACGAACAGGGTGGAGCATACTACTCTGGAAACACCATATATTTT.

The chain links TRBV27 to TRBJ2-3, with 8 bases matching TRBD1. With 5 bases clipped from V and 5 bases from J, the junction kept 9 bases outside the gene matches. The germline V gene has CDR1 MNHEY and CDR2 SMNVEV (reference sequence). This CDR3 is built from 15 residues. CDR3 DNA sequence: TGTGCCAGCAGTGTAGGACAGGGTCGTAGAGATACGCAGTATTTT. Translating it yields CASSVGQGRRDTQYF.

The gene calls are TRBV7-2 and TRBJ2-5; TRBD1 is a possible D gene (5 bases). Per the germline V gene, CDR1 is SGHTA and CDR2 is FQGNSA. Trimming took 2 bases from V and 0 from J, leaving 16 bases between them. This CDR3 has 17 amino acids. For the CDR3, the DNA is TGTGCCAGCAGCTTAACCCTATCCTGGACATACCAAGAGACCCAGTACTTC. Translation gives CASSLTLSWTYQETQYF. Variable domain in full (rest from reference TRBV7-2 and TRBJ2-5): GAGVSQSPSNKVTEKGKDVELRCDPISGHTALYWYRQSLGQGLEFLIYFQGNSAPDKSGLPSDRFSAERTGGSVSTLTIQRTQQEDSAVYLCASSLTLSWTYQETQYFGPGTRLLVL.

This clone was detected a few times. V is TRBV6-5 and J is TRBJ2-3; 10 bases map to TRBD2. V lost 2 bases and J lost 4; bases outside the gene matches: 3. CDR1 and CDR2 from the germline V gene are MNHEY and SVGAGI. This CDR3 has 15 amino acids. CDR3 nucleotides: TGTGCCAGCAGTTACAGCGGGAGGGCCCCAGATACGCAGTATTTT. Amino acids: CASSYSGRAPDTQYF.

This chain connects TRBV11-2 to TRBJ2-1; 8 bases map to TRBD2. Germline-derived CDR1 and CDR2 are SGHAT and FQNNGV. This CDR3 comprises 16 residues. V was clipped by 1 base and J by 3 bases; unmatched bases: 5. CDR3: CASSLASGLGYNEQFF. The CDR3 DNA sequence: TGTGCCAGCAGCTTAGCCTCGGGACTAGGCTACAATGAGCAGTTCTTC.

CDR3 in amino acids: CAWSRPVTGTNEKLFF. The CDR3 bases are TGTGCCTGGAGTCGACCTGTGACAGGGACTAATGAAAAACTGTTTTTT. V gene TRBV30 combines with J gene TRBJ1-4; 7 nucleotides agree with TRBD1. V was clipped by 2 bases and J by 2 bases; unmatched bases: 8. There are 16 residues in the CDR3. Germline loops: CDR1 GTSNPN, CDR2 SVGIG (reference sequence).

The J gene is TRBJ2-4, the V gene TRBV6-6; TRBD1 agrees at 9 bases. J lost 12 bases, V lost 6 bases, and 12 bases had no gene match. The CDR3 has 14 residues. Germline V gene data show CDR1 as MNHNY and CDR2 as SVGAGI (reference sequence). The CDR3 protein is CASRPSTGGVSQYF. CDR3 coding DNA: TGTGCCAGCAGACCCTCGACAGGGGGAGTCAGTCAGTACTTC.

The chain uses TRBV11-2 and TRBJ1-1, with 11 positions matching TRBD1. CDR1 is SGHAT, CDR2 FQNNGV, per germline. V gave up 0 bases and J gave up 2 bases; unmatched junction bases: 5. This CDR3 region has 17 residues. CDR3 in DNA: TGTGCCAGCAGCTTAGATCTGGACAGGGGGCGTAACACTGAAGCTTTCTTT. The encoded protein is CASSLDLDRGRNTEAFF.

The chain is built from TRBV4-1 and TRBJ2-7, with D unresolved. V lost 0 bases and J 2 bases, leaving 8 bases between the germline ends. The germline V gene encodes CDR1 MGHRA and CDR2 YSYEKL. CDR3 length: 14 amino acids. Here the CDR3 DNA reads TGCGCCAGCAGCCAAGAACAGACGGCCTACGAGCAGTACTTC. Translating gives CASSQEQTAYEQYF.

CDR3 DNA sequence: TGTGCCAGTAGTATTGGGGGATTGGGGGGGCAGGTGGAGACCCAGTACTTC. It encodes CASSIGGLGGQVETQYF. The V call is TRBV19, the J call TRBJ2-5; TRBD2 might be the D (7 bases). Germline assignment: CDR1 LNHDA and CDR2 SQIVND (reference sequence). V lost 3 bases and J 5 bases, leaving 22 bases between the germline ends. The CDR3 sequence is 17 residues long.

This sequence joins TRBV28 and TRBJ2-7; TRBD1 agrees at 7 bases. The J segment lost 2 bases and the V segment lost 5 bases, leaving 6 bases of the junction unmatched. Germline CDR1 MDHEN, CDR2 SYDVKM. CDR3 length: 14 amino acids. CDR3 bases: TGTGCCAGCAGTATAGGACAGGCTCCCTACGAGCAGTACTTC. The encoded protein is CASSIGQAPYEQYF.

The CDR3 spells CSVRGQGEKLFF. The CDR3 coding sequence is TGCAGCGTTAGGGGACAGGGGGAAAAACTGTTTTTT. J is TRBJ1-4 and V is TRBV29-1; the match to TRBD1 covers 10 bases. The junction had 2 bases not matched to a gene; V was cut back by 5 bases and J by 8 bases. The CDR3 runs 12 residues. CDR1 SQVTM and CDR2 ANQGSEA come from the germline V gene.

The V gene is TRBV10-3, the J gene TRBJ2-7, with D possibly matching TRBD2 (6 bases). The V and J ends lost 3 bases and 2 bases respectively, with 14 bases between them. This CDR3 contains 15 residues. Germline assignment: CDR1 ENHRY and CDR2 SYGVKD. CDR3 protein: CAISDPRRGTYEQYF. CDR3 DNA: TGTGCCATCAGTGACCCCCGGAGGGGAACCTACGAGCAGTACTTC.

In this sample, this clone turned up once. The chain uses TRBV2 and TRBJ1-6; D unresolved. Germline V gives CDR1 SNHLY, CDR2 FYNNEI. Trimming took off 3 bases at V and 0 bases at J, with 9 bases between the two ends. This CDR3 spans 16 amino acids. CDR3 bases: TGTGCCAGCAGTGAGGGAGGGCGCTCCTATAATTCACCCCTCCACTTT. It specifies CASSEGGRSYNSPLHF.

This chain connects TRBV12-5 to TRBJ2-1; 10 bases match TRBD1. CDR3 size: 14 residues. Trimming at V came to 6 bases and at J to 2 bases, leaving 1 base not matched to a gene. CDR1 LGHNT and CDR2 FRNRAP come from the germline V gene. The CDR3 sequence is CASGGTGAYNEQFF. CDR3 bases: TGTGCTAGTGGGGGGACAGGGGCCTACAATGAGCAGTTCTTC.

The rearrangement links TRBV7-6 to TRBJ2-3, with 8 bases fitting TRBD2. There are 15 residues in the CDR3. The germline V gene encodes CDR1 SGHVS and CDR2 FNYEAQ. Losses at the gene ends were 5 bases for V and 4 bases for J; bases not matched to a gene: 8. For the CDR3, the DNA is TGTGCCAGCAGCCCCCGGGGGGGCATTCCAGATACGCAGTATTTT. Protein: CASSPRGGIPDTQYF.

The chain recombines TRBV9 with TRBJ2-2; 7 bases agree with TRBD1. There are 15 residues in the CDR3. Trimming removed 0 bases from V and 4 bases from J; junction bases left unmatched: 3. Germline assignment: CDR1 SGDLS and CDR2 YYNGEE. The chain's CDR3 is CASSVAGTATGELFF. The CDR3 coding sequence is TGTGCCAGCAGCGTAGCCGGGACAGCCACCGGGGAGCTGTTTTTT. The variable domain in full, with the rest retrieved from reference TRBV9 and TRBJ2-2, is DSGVTQTPKHLITATGQRVTLRCSPRSGDLSVYWYQQSLDQGLQFLIQYYNGEERAKGNILERFSAQQFPDLHSELNLSSLELGDSALYFCASSVAGTATGELFFGEGSRLTVL.